The clone carrying this T cell receptor (beta chain) turned up a few times. The CDR3 runs 15 residues. Germline V gene sequence: CDR1 SQVTM, CDR2 ANQGSEA. The ends lost 0 bases at V and 3 bases at J; junction bases unmatched: 5. This entry is derived from a study of shared clonotypes between healthy human individuals. The table came from immunoSEQ multiplex PCR; TCRdb's copy has only in-frame clones and leaves some out. This table has some 2,100,000 clones, about 92% appearing once. Naive CD8 cells were CD45RO-negative, positively selected for CCR7, excluding terminally differentiated effector memory CD45RA+ cells.

The rearrangement links TRBV29-1 to TRBJ1-1, with 9 bases aligning to TRBD1. This clonotype was sampled from a man aged 18 to 30 in good health. Some clones in this sample may be carry-over from other donors' samples. The source material was naive CD8+ T cells from PBMCs. CDR3 bases: TGCAGCGTTGAAGAGACAGGGGGGCGGGACACTGAAGCTTTCTTT. Its protein is CSVEETGGRDTEAFF.